This T cell receptor beta chain emerged from a study of Ad26.COV2.S vaccination and SARS-CoV-2 variants (dated by TCRdb to the early 2020s). Describing the broader study: Donors in the vaccine arm were drawn from COV1001, a phase I-IIa trial of Ad26.COV2.S in healthy adults that was multicentre, randomized, double-blind and placebo-controlled. Ad26.COV2.S was administered intramuscularly at 5 x 10^10 or 1 x 10^11 viral particles, either as a single shot or as two shots given 56 days apart. TCRbeta repertoire sequencing served as the tool for gauging how specific and how broad the SARS-CoV-2-reactive T cell receptors were following Ad26.COV2.S vaccination. A total of roughly 30 samples were included in the TCR-sequenced set, comprising approximately 20 Ad26.COV2.S vaccine recipients, 5 placebo recipients and 8 SARS-CoV-2 convalescent individuals. Trial participants were randomized into five groups of five: low-dose or high-dose Ad26.COV2.S given once or twice, or placebo on both occasions. Throughout the experiments and outcome assessment, investigators stayed blinded to trial group allocation. What the work shows at the level of the full study, not this receptor alone: It was noted by the authors that total T cell responses may have been underestimated by the TCR breadth and depth analyses. Spike-specific TCR breadth was higher in Ad26.COV2.S recipients than in placebo recipients (P = 0.0014). The study lacked the statistical power to compare responses across vaccine doses or regimens. Non-spike TCR breadth was comparable between vaccine and placebo recipients, consistent with the vaccine containing only spike. After vaccination, substantial breadth of spike-specific CD8+ and CD4+ T cell responses was reported.

A few counts support this clone. Its antigen remains unidentified. Base quality data are lacking; no much larger clone is found one base away. As encoded in the germline V gene, CDR1 is SNHLY while CDR2 is FYNNEI. Trimming removed 2 bases from V and 3 bases from J, leaving 10 bases between the germline ends. The CDR3, cysteine through phenylalanine, is 15 amino acids long. CDR3 DNA is the only sequence kept; it has 45 bases, read in frame from the first base. The immunoSEQ Assay was used to sequence TCRbeta CDR3 regions. After extraction, genomic DNA underwent amplification by bias-controlled multiplex PCR, followed by high-throughput sequencing. The paper's data handling went like this. To quantify the absolute abundance of each unique TCRbeta CDR3 region, sequences were collapsed and filtered. T cell fraction was estimated by normalizing TCRbeta template counts to usable DNA, which was measured by amplifying reference genes present in all nucleated cells. Repertoire TCRs were annotated as SARS-CoV-2-specific by exact matching of V gene, CDR3 amino acid sequence and J gene to a known reactive TCR set. The reference SARS-CoV-2 TCR set came from MIRA and was filtered for enrichment in COVID-19-positive ImmuneCODE repertoires, removing public or cross-reactive TCRs. Using the MIRA antigens, annotated TCRs were further analysed by specific ORF or by position within an ORF. Breadth was defined as annotated unique rearrangements over total unique productive rearrangements; depth was the summed frequency of those rearrangements. Two-sided Wilcoxon rank-sum tests were applied when comparing TCR breadth between groups. TCRdb limited this immuneACCESS table to in-frame rearrangements with V and J called. A share of clones is missing; checked studies link under half to unresolved V genes, and the rest is unexplained. That table gives V, J and clone size, and the DNA gave D and trimming. This sample is represented by some 480,000 clones; approximately 90% of them were singletons. The biggest ten clones account for roughly 13% of the sample.

What this sample's treatment or condition label stands for: some 20 received Ad26.COV2.S at low or high dose, single or two shots; 5 received placebo; per-sample allocation not given. For vaccine and placebo recipients, repertoires were sequenced using samples collected on day 63 after the first injection. Cohort 1b enrolled fewer than 30 adults aged 18-55 years at a single site in Boston, USA, between 29 July and 7 August 2020. As a vaccine, Ad26.COV2.S was a replication-incompetent adenovirus type 26 vector that expressed a prefusion-stabilized SARS-CoV-2 spike protein derived from the original Wuhan strain.

The source of this sequence is a person aged 18-60 years who received the Ad26.COV2.S COVID-19 vaccine or a placebo. This sequence uses TRBV2 and TRBJ1-4; confidence is insufficient to name the D gene. Sequenced here: peripheral blood, sampled in a trial of Ad26.COV2.S vaccine versus placebo. The CDR3 region: CASSEIRAANEKLFF. The bases read TGTGCCAGCAGTGAAATAAGGGCCGCTAATGAAAAACTGTTTTTT.